A selection of T cell receptor beta chains follows, all from one sample in a study of shared clonotypes between healthy human individuals. TCRdb keeps only in-frame clones here, not all; method: immunoSEQ multiplex PCR. The sample lists millions of clones, approximately 94% occurring once. Sequencing was carried out using naive CD4+ T cells sorted from blood. The receptors were sampled from a man aged 18 to 29 in good health. CDR3s include the opening cysteine and the closing phenylalanine or tryptophan. The D gene is left open where the match is weak. The size entry is marked missing in some rows and otherwise reads once, few, many or a size class.

V gene: TRBV6-5
clone size: .
D gene: .
J gene: TRBJ1-2
CDR3 DNA: TGTGCCAGCAGCGGGACTCCATATGGCTACACCTTC
CDR3 protein: CASSGTPYGYTF

V gene: TRBV6-1
clone size: once
D gene: .
J gene: TRBJ2-1
CDR3 DNA: TGTGCCAGCAGTGACGCGGGACTTCCCAGATTCGATGAGCAGTTCTTC
CDR3 protein: CASSDAGLPRFDEQFF

V gene: TRBV30
clone size: .
D gene: .
J gene: TRBJ2-1
CDR3 DNA: TGTGCCTGGAGCCAGGGCCGCTTTAATGAGCAGTTCTTC
CDR3 protein: CAWSQGRFNEQFF

V gene: TRBV5-1
clone size: .
D gene: .
J gene: TRBJ2-7
CDR3 DNA: TGCGCCAGCAGCTTGTCAGGCCAACTTTACGACGAGCAGTACTTC
CDR3 protein: CASSLSGQLYDEQYF

V gene: TRBV6-6
clone size: .
D gene: .
J gene: TRBJ2-7
CDR3 DNA: TGTGCCAGCAGAAGGACATTCGTCCCCTACGAGCAGTACTTC
CDR3 protein: CASRRTFVPYEQYF

V gene: TRBV6-5
clone size: .
D gene: .
J gene: TRBJ2-7
CDR3 DNA: TGTGCCAGCAGTTCGCAGCCAGGACCCTACGAGCAGTACTTC
CDR3 protein: CASSSQPGPYEQYF

V gene: TRBV2
clone size: .
D gene: .
J gene: TRBJ1-2
CDR3 DNA: TGTGCCAGCAGTAAGGACAGTTATGGCTACACCTTC
CDR3 protein: CASSKDSYGYTF

V gene: TRBV28
clone size: .
D gene: .
J gene: TRBJ2-7
CDR3 DNA: TGTGCCAGCAGTTTACTTACTGGCCAGGGCGGCTACGAGCAGTACTTC
CDR3 protein: CASSLLTGQGGYEQYF

V gene: TRBV30
clone size: .
D gene: .
J gene: TRBJ1-3
CDR3 DNA: TGTGCCTGGAGCTCTCGGGGACGCTCTGGAAACACCATATATTTT
CDR3 protein: CAWSSRGRSGNTIYF

V gene: TRBV15
clone size: once
D gene: TRBD2
J gene: TRBJ2-2
CDR3 DNA: TGTGCCACCAGCTTAATAGCGGGAGGGAGGACCGGGGAGCTGTTTTTT
CDR3 protein: CATSLIAGGRTGELFF

V gene: TRBV28
clone size: .
D gene: .
J gene: TRBJ2-7
CDR3 DNA: TGTGCCAGCACCTCCGGGGTAGCTACGCCTTGGTACTTC
CDR3 protein: CASTSGVATPWYF

V gene: TRBV7-2
clone size: .
D gene: .
J gene: TRBJ1-5
CDR3 DNA: TGTGCCAGCAGCTCCGGGCGTTCTAGCAATCAGCCCCAGCATTTT
CDR3 protein: CASSSGRSSNQPQHF

V gene: TRBV19
clone size: .
D gene: .
J gene: TRBJ1-5
CDR3 DNA: TGTGCCAGTAGCCCAGCAATATTCAATCAGCCCCAGCATTTT
CDR3 protein: CASSPAIFNQPQHF

V gene: TRBV7-2
clone size: once
D gene: .
J gene: TRBJ1-4
CDR3 DNA: TGTGCCAGCAGCCCGAATACAGGGTTAGGTGAAAAACTGTTTTTT
CDR3 protein: CASSPNTGLGEKLFF